These 6 T cell receptor beta chains share one sample of origin, sequenced in a study of cytomegalovirus exposure and HLA in healthy donors. PCR employed 60 Vbeta and 13 Jbeta primers. Assay: immunoSEQ multiplex PCR; the TCRdb copy retains only in-frame clones and omits some. The data hold 150,000 to 200,000 clones, with about 80% observed a single time. The sample comprised PBMCs. The origin of the receptors is a man aged 30 to 45 in good health and CMV-seropositive.

The V gene is TRBV10-1, the J gene TRBJ1-5; 7 bases are shared with TRBD1. Germline V gene lookup returns CDR1 WNHNN and CDR2 SYGVQD (reference sequence). The ends lost 8 bases at V and 9 bases at J; junction bases unmatched: 10. CDR3 length: 13 residues. The CDR3 here is CASLETGWSPQHF. The CDR3, as DNA: TGCGCCAGCTTAGAGACAGGGTGGTCGCCCCAGCATTTT.

This chain uses TRBV7-6 with TRBJ1-5; 10 bases fit TRBD1. The CDR3 loop spans 19 amino acids. Per the germline V gene, CDR1 is SGHVS and CDR2 is FNYEAQ. The V segment lost 1 base and the J segment 2 bases; nucleotides outside the gene matches: 11. The CDR3 here is CASSLGGWTGGGGNQPQHF. The CDR3 coding sequence is TGTGCCAGCAGCTTAGGGGGTTGGACAGGGGGAGGTGGCAATCAGCCCCAGCATTTT. Together with reference TRBV7-6 and TRBJ1-5, the CDR3 gives the full variable domain: GAGVSQSPRYKVTKRGQDVALRCDPISGHVSLYWYRQALGQGPEFLTYFNYEAQQDKSGLPNDRFSAERPEGSISTLTIQRTEQRDSAMYRCASSLGGWTGGGGNQPQHFGDGTRLSIL.

This clone was detected a few times. The chain employs TRBV25-1 and TRBJ2-1; 12 bases line up with TRBD2. CDR1 is MGHDK and CDR2 is SYGVNS in the germline V gene. Trimming took 5 bases from V and 5 from J; bases not matched to a gene: 7. This CDR3 has 16 residues. The CDR3 nucleotides read TGTGCCAGCAGTCTGTCTAGCGGGGGGGGTAACAATGAGCAGTTCTTC. This codes for CASSLSSGGGNNEQFF. The full variable domain, with the rest looked up from reference TRBV25-1 and TRBJ2-1, is EADIYQTPRYLVIGTGKKITLECSQTMGHDKMYWYQQDPGMELHLIHYSYGVNSTEKGDLSSESTVSRIRTEHFPLTLESARPSHTSQYLCASSLSSGGGNNEQFFGPGTRLTVL.

This clone was detected only once. This chain connects TRBV4-1 to TRBJ2-3, with TRBD2 identical over 8 bases. This CDR3 is 18 amino acids long. Unmatched junction bases numbered 11, after V lost 1 base and J lost 2 bases. Germline CDR1 MGHRA, CDR2 YSYEKL. The DNA for the CDR3 is TGCGCCAGCAGCCAAGGTAGGAGCGGACTAGCCTTCACAGATACGCAGTATTTT. It codes for CASSQGRSGLAFTDTQYF.

This clone was recorded only once. The rearrangement links TRBV11-3 to TRBJ2-7, with 10 bases fitting TRBD1. CDR1 is SGHNT and CDR2 is YENEEA in the germline V gene. J gave up 4 bases and V 2 bases, and 5 bases lay outside the gene matches. The CDR3 has 15 amino acids. CDR3 amino acids: CASSLRGQGRYEQYF. The CDR3 DNA is TGTGCCAGCAGCTTAAGGGGACAGGGGAGGTACGAGCAGTACTTC.

The rearrangement uses TRBV6-7 and TRBJ1-1; TRBD1 agrees at 8 bases. TRBV6-7 qualifies as an ORF whose function is uncertain. The CDR3 has 17 amino acids. J was trimmed by 1 base and V by 0 bases; bases with no gene match: 7. CDR3 sequence reads: CASSYSYRDRWNTEAFF. In DNA form, the CDR3 reads TGTGCCAGCAGTTACTCTTATAGGGACAGGTGGAACACTGAAGCTTTCTTT.